This TCR beta chain was sequenced during a study of identical twins. This CDR3 comprises 12 residues. Germline lookup yields CDR1 MGHDK and CDR2 SYGVNS. The V end lost 1 base, the J end lost 5 bases, and 5 bases lay between the germline ends. On this clonotype: Its target is not known.

Template switching added a universal primer site, and cDNA bore unique molecular identifiers. One entry per CDR3 protein results from TCRdb running MiXCR on the 5' RACE reads. Of approximately 350 distinct CDR3 sequences listed, 80% to 90% are singletons. Findings and caveats of the study: Cord blood beta clonotypes present at high abundance carried fewer insertions; no such pattern appeared in memory repertoires. Models underestimated how often monozygotic twins shared out-of-frame TCR alpha. Twin-shared out-of-frame alpha sequences were enriched for low generation probability.

Sequenced: memory (CD45RO+) T cells sorted from blood. This sequence joins TRBV25-1 and TRBJ2-5; D call uncertain. This clonotype originated in a woman between 18 and 29 years old in good health. This table probably holds off-target reads from a library built for another chain. The CDR3 loop is CASSESEETQYF. The CDR3 DNA follows: TGTGCCAGCAGTGAATCCGAGGAGACCCAGTACTTC.